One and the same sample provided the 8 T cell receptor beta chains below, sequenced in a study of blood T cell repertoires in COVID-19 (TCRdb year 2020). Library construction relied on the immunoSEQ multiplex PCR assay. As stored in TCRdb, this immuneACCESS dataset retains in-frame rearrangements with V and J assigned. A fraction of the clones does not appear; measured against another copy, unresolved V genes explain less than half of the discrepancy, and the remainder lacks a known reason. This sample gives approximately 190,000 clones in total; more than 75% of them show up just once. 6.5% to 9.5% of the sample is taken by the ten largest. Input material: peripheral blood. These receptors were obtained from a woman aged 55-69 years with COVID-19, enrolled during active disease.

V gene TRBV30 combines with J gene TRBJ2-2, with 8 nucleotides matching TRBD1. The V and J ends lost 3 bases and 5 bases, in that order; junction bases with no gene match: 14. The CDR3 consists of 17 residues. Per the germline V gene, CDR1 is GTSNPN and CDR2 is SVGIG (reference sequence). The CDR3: CAWRKGGRTGLTGELFF. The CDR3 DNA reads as TGTGCCTGGAGGAAAGGGGGCCGGACAGGGCTGACCGGGGAGCTGTTTTTT.

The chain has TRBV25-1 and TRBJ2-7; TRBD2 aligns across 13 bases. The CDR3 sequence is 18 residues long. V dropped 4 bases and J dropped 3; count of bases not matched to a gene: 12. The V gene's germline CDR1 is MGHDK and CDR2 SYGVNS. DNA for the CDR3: TGTGCCAGCAGTGGACCAACAAAGGGACTAGCGGGATTCTACGAGCAGTACTTC. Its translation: CASSGPTKGLAGFYEQYF.

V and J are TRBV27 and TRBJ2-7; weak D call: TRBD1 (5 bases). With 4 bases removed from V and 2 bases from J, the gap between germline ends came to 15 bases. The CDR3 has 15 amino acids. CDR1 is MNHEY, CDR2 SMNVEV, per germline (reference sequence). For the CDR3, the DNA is TGTGCCAGCAGTTCTCGGCAGGGCCCGCCCTACGAGCAGTACTTC. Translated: CASSSRQGPPYEQYF.

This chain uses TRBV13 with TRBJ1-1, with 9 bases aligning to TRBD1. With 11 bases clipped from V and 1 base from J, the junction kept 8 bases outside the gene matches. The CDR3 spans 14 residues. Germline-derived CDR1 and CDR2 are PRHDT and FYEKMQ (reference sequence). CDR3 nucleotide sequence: TGTGCCCGGGACCCGGGACAGGGGAACACTGAAGCTTTCTTT. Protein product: CARDPGQGNTEAFF.

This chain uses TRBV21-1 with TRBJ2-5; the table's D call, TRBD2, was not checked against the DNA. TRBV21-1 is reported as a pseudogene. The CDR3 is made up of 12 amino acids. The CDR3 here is CASMGGEETQYF. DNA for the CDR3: TGTGCCAGCATGGGAGGGGAAGAGACCCAGTACTTC.

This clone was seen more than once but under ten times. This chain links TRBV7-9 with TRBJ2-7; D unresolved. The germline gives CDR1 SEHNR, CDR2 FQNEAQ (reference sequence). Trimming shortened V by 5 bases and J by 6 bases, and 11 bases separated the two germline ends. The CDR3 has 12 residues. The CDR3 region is CASSRTSGEQYF. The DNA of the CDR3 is TGTGCCAGCAGCCGAACCTCGGGCGAGCAGTACTTC. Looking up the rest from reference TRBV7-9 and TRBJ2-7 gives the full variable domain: DTGVSQNPRHKITKRGQNVTFRCDPISEHNRLYWYRQTLGQGPEFLTYFQNEAQLEKSRLLSDRFSAERPKGSFSTLEIQRTEQGDSAMYLCASSRTSGEQYFGPGTRLTVT.

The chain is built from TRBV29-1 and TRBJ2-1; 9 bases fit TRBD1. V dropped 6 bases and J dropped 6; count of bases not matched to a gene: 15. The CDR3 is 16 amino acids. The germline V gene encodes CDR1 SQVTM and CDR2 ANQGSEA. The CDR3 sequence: CSVPRGDRVRSNEQFF. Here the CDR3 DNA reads TGCAGCGTCCCCCGAGGGGACAGGGTTAGGAGCAATGAGCAGTTCTTC.

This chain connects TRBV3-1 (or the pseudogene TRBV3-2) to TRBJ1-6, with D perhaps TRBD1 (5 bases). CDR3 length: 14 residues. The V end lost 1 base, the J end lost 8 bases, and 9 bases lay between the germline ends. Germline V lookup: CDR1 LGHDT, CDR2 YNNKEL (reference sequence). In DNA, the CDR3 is TGTGCCAGCAGCCAAGTTGTCAGGGATTCACCCCTCCACTTT. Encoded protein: CASSQVVRDSPLHF.